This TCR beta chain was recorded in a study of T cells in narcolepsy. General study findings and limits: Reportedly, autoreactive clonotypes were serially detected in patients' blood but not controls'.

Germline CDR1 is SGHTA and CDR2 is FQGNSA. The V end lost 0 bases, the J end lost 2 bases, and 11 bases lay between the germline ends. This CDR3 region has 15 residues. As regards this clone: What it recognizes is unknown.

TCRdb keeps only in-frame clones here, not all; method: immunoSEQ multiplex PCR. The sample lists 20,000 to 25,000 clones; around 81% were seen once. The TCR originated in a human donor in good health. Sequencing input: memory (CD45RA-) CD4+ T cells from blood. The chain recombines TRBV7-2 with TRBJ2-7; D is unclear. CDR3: CASSLAERLTYEQYF. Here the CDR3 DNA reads TGTGCCAGCAGCTTAGCGGAGCGCCTCACCTACGAGCAGTACTTC. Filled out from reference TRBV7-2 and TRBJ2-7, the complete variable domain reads GAGVSQSPSNKVTEKGKDVELRCDPISGHTALYWYRQSLGQGLEFLIYFQGNSAPDKSGLPSDRFSAERTGGSVSTLTIQRTQQEDSAVYLCASSLAERLTYEQYFGPGTRLTVT.